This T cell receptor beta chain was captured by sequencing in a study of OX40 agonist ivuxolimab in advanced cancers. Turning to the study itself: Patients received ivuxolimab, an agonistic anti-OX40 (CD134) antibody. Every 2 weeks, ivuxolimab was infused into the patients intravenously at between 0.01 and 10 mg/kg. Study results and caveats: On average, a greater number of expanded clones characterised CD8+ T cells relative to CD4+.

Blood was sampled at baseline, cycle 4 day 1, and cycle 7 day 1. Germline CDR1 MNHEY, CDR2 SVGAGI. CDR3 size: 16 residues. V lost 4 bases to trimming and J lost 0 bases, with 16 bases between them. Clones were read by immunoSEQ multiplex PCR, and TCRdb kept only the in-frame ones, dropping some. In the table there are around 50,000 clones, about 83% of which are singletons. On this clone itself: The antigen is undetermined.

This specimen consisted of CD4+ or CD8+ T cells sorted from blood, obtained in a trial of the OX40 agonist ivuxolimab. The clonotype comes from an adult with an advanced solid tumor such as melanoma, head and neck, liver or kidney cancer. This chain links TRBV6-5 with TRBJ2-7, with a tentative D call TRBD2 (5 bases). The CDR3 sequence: CASSSSRRLVSYEQYF. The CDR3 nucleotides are TGTGCCAGCAGTTCCTCCCGGAGGCTGGTCTCCTACGAGCAGTACTTC.